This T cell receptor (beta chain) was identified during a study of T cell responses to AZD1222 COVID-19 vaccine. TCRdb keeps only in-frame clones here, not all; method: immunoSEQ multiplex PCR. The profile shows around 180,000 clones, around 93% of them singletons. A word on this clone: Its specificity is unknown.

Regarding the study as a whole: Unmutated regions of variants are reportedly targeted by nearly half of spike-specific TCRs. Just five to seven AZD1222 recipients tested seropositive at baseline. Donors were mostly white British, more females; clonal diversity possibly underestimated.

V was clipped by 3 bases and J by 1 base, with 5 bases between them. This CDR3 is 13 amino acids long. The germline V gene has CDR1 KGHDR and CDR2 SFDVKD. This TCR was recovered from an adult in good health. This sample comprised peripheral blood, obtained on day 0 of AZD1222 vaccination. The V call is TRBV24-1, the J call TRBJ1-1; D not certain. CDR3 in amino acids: CATSDTRNTEAFF. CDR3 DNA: TGTGCCACCAGTGATACAAGGAACACTGAAGCTTTCTTT.